These 25 T cell receptor beta chains were sequenced from one sample in a study of T-cell reconstitution after alpha-beta-depleted transplantation in children. Construction of the TCRbeta library involved unique molecular identifiers. TCRdb redid the calling of the PCR reads with MiXCR, one entry per CDR3 protein. This table holds about 900,000 distinct CDR3 sequences, 25% to 35% found once. Specimen: PBMCs, mostly from graft donor cells, collected 360 days after TCRalphabeta/CD19-depleted stem cell transplant. These TCRs come from a boy under three years old who had a stem cell transplant for SCID, so the T cells may come from the graft donor.

The genes are TRBV11-2 and TRBJ2-1, with 15 bases identical to TRBD2. The junction had 3 bases not matched to a gene; V was cut back by 5 bases and J by 1 base. Germline assignment: CDR1 SGHAT and CDR2 FQNNGV. The CDR3 is 17 amino acids. The CDR3 nucleotides are TGTGCCAGCAGCCGGACTAGCGGGGGGGTTTCCTACAATGAGCAGTTCTTC. Protein product: CASSRTSGGVSYNEQFF.

The chain couples TRBV29-1 to TRBJ2-2; 8 positions agree with TRBD2. The V gene end was trimmed by 5 bases and the J gene end by 3 bases; junction bases not matched to a gene: 8. Germline V gene sequence: CDR1 SQVTM, CDR2 ANQGSEA. This CDR3 is built from 15 residues. CDR3 coding DNA: TGCAGCGTTTCCCTTTCCGGGGGGGACACCGGGGAGCTGTTTTTT. It codes for CSVSLSGGDTGELFF.

The chain carries TRBV29-1 and TRBJ2-1; D gene ambiguous. Germline V gene data show CDR1 as SQVTM and CDR2 as ANQGSEA. CDR3 length: 14 residues. The V and J ends lost 5 bases and 3 bases respectively, with 14 bases between them. The CDR3 DNA sequence: TGCAGCGTTTCTGACTTCTGGGACTACAATGAGCAGTTCTTC. Its translation is CSVSDFWDYNEQFF.

This clonotype has a handful of counts. This chain links TRBV18 with TRBJ1-2; unclear D gene. The CDR3 covers 15 residues. V lost 3 bases and J lost 4, with 15 bases in between. The germline gives CDR1 KGHSH, CDR2 LQKENI. The CDR3 DNA reads TGTGCCAGCTCACCTCATTGGGTTACCCCCTATGGCTACACCTTC. It codes for CASSPHWVTPYGYTF.

The chain carries TRBV7-9 and TRBJ2-5; TRBD1 might be the D (6 bases). The germline CDR1 and CDR2 sequences are SEHNR and FQNEAQ (reference sequence). Trimming removed 5 bases at V and 0 bases at J, with 13 bases between. The CDR3 extends over 15 amino acids. The CDR3 protein is CASSQTGSHQETQYF. CDR3 sequence (DNA): TGTGCCAGCAGCCAAACAGGGTCCCACCAAGAGACCCAGTACTTC.

This clonotype has more than one count but fewer than ten. V gene TRBV5-1 combines with J gene TRBJ1-3; no reliable D call. V was trimmed by 4 bases and J by 0 bases, leaving 14 bases between them. The CDR3 totals 16 residues. Germline assignment: CDR1 SGHRS and CDR2 YFSETQ. The CDR3 DNA follows: TGCGCCAGCAGCGAGATAGACCCGGGCTCTGGAAACACCATATATTTT. Residues: CASSEIDPGSGNTIYF.

The sample holds a few counts of this clonotype. The rearrangement links TRBV7-2 to TRBJ2-3; TRBD1 or TRBD2 may be the D gene (7 bases each). V was clipped by 4 bases and J by 6 bases, with 20 bases between them. The germline CDR1 and CDR2 sequences are SGHTA and FQGNSA. This CDR3 spans 16 amino acids. CDR3 bases: TGTGCCAGCAGCTCGCGCGGGGGCAGGGGGTCCGATACGCAGTATTTT. Its protein product is CASSSRGGRGSDTQYF.

This clonotype was counted many times. V is TRBV2 and J is TRBJ2-2; 7 nucleotides align to TRBD1. Germline assignment: CDR1 SNHLY and CDR2 FYNNEI. This CDR3 comprises 15 residues. V trimming: 4 bases; J trimming: 3 bases; junction bases outside the gene matches: 5. DNA for the CDR3: TGTGCCAGCAGTGCCTACAGGGGTTACACCGGGGAGCTGTTTTTT. Amino acids: CASSAYRGYTGELFF.

The gene calls are TRBV5-4 and TRBJ1-4; no clear D. V was cut by 0 bases and J by 0 bases, with 6 bases left in between. Looked up from germline, CDR1 is SGHNT and CDR2 is YYREEE (reference sequence). This CDR3 contains 15 residues. The CDR3 loop reads CASSLGSATNEKLFF. The CDR3 DNA follows: TGTGCCAGCAGCTTGGGGAGTGCAACTAATGAAAAACTGTTTTTT. Full variable domain (rest looked up from reference TRBV5-4 and TRBJ1-4): ETGVTQSPTHLIKTRGQQVTLRCSSQSGHNTVSWYQQALGQGPQFIFQYYREEENGRGNFPPRFSGLQFPNYSSELNVNALELDDSALYLCASSLGSATNEKLFFGSGTQLSVL.

This clonotype was counted ten times or more. This chain connects TRBV3-1 to TRBJ2-3; the D is unclear. Germline CDR1 LGHDT, CDR2 YNNKEL (reference sequence). With 1 base removed from V and 10 bases from J, the gap between germline ends came to 6 bases. This CDR3 has 11 amino acids. CDR3 coding DNA: TGTGCCAGCAGCCAAGGGTCTCCGCAGTATTTT. It codes for CASSQGSPQYF.

This clonotype was seen just once. The rearrangement links TRBV2 to TRBJ2-2, with D hard to call. The V end was cut by 7 bases, the J end by 4 bases, with 10 bases between. Germline CDR1 and CDR2: SNHLY and FYNNEI. The CDR3 is made up of 13 amino acids. CDR3 protein: CASIPDFTGELFF. In DNA form, the CDR3 reads TGTGCCAGCATACCCGACTTCACCGGGGAGCTGTTTTTT.

DNA of the CDR3: TGTGCCAGCAGTTTTTCAGCGGGGGTTTTAGATGAGCAGTTCTTC. Encoded protein: CASSFSAGVLDEQFF. This sequence joins TRBV12-3 or TRBV12-4 and TRBJ2-1, with 8 bases matching TRBD2. V gave up 3 bases and J gave up 8 bases; unmatched junction bases: 9. The CDR3 spans 15 residues.

The V gene is TRBV2, the J gene TRBJ2-7; the D is unclear. Per germline, CDR1 SNHLY and CDR2 FYNNEI. V lost 3 bases to trimming and J lost 2 bases, with 11 bases between them. CDR3 size: 14 residues. The CDR3 is CASSDEGPAYEQYF. CDR3 coding DNA: TGTGCCAGCAGTGATGAAGGGCCGGCCTACGAGCAGTACTTC.

This clonotype has a handful of counts. The chain recombines TRBV5-1 with TRBJ2-1, with 7 bases aligning to TRBD2. The CDR3 spans 16 residues. Trimming at V came to 0 bases and at J to 7 bases, leaving 10 bases not matched to a gene. Germline V gives CDR1 SGHRS, CDR2 YFSETQ. The CDR3 nucleotides are TGCGCCAGCAGCTTGGAGGCAGCGGGGTTCAGGAATGAGCAGTTCTTC. This codes for CASSLEAAGFRNEQFF.

This clonotype was seen only a few times. The gene calls are TRBV12-3 or TRBV12-4 and TRBJ2-4, with 10 bases that match TRBD1. The length of the CDR3 is 13 residues. V lost 6 bases, J lost 11 bases, and 7 bases stayed unmatched. The CDR3 protein is CASSHRGTGVQYF. CDR3 coding DNA: TGTGCCAGCAGCCACAGGGGGACAGGGGTTCAGTACTTC.

Here the CDR3 reads CATSDSYRGFQETQYF. The CDR3 nucleotides are TGTGCCACCAGTGATTCATACAGGGGGTTTCAAGAGACCCAGTACTTC. The rearrangement joins TRBV24-1 to TRBJ2-5; TRBD1 matches 8 bases. CDR1 KGHDR and CDR2 SFDVKD come from the germline V gene. CDR3 length equals 16 residues. V shed 2 bases and J 2 bases; nucleotides not matched to a gene: 6.

This chain uses TRBV15 with TRBJ2-7; D possibly corresponds to TRBD1 (7 bases). CDR3 length: 16 residues. The V end lost 2 bases, the J end lost 4 bases, and 18 bases lay between the germline ends. Germline V CDR1 and CDR2: LNHNV, YYDKDF (reference sequence). The CDR3 loop reads CATSRRRQGGLYEQYF. The DNA of the CDR3 is TGTGCCACCAGCAGAAGGCGCCAGGGGGGATTGTACGAGCAGTACTTC.

The rearrangement uses TRBV4-3 and TRBJ2-3; TRBD1 aligns across 8 bases. The CDR3 has 16 residues. Germline V gives CDR1 LGHNA, CDR2 YSLEER. The J segment lost 2 bases and the V segment lost 0 bases, leaving 4 bases of the junction unmatched. CDR3 in amino acids: CASSQDWTGYTDTQYF. CDR3 nucleotide sequence: TGCGCCAGCAGCCAAGATTGGACAGGGTACACAGATACGCAGTATTTT.

V is TRBV6-1 and J is TRBJ2-3; maybe TRBD2 (5 bases). V gave up 6 bases and J gave up 9 bases, with 19 bases separating them. CDR1 and CDR2 from the germline V gene are MNHNS and SASEGT. The CDR3 loop spans 14 amino acids. The CDR3 DNA reads TGTGCCAGCAGCCCAACACTAGATGTAGGGACGCAGTATTTT. Amino acid sequence: CASSPTLDVGTQYF.

This clonotype was found a few times. The genes are TRBV12-3 or TRBV12-4 and TRBJ1-2; 8 bases match TRBD1. The V and J ends lost 6 bases and 8 bases, in that order; junction bases with no gene match: 14. The CDR3 contains 15 residues. For the CDR3, the DNA is TGTGCCAGCAGGCCTGGGACAGGCTCCCGGGGCGGCTACACCTTC. It specifies CASRPGTGSRGGYTF.

The J gene is TRBJ2-1, the V gene TRBV5-4; 13 nucleotides line up with TRBD2. Germline CDR1 and CDR2: SGHNT and YYREEE (reference sequence). The V gene end was trimmed by 0 bases and the J gene end by 1 base; junction bases not matched to a gene: 10. The CDR3 is made up of 20 amino acids. As DNA, the CDR3 is TGTGCCAGCAGCTTGGGAAAACTAGCGGGGGGGCCCCTTTCCTACAATGAGCAGTTCTTC. It yields the protein CASSLGKLAGGPLSYNEQFF.

The chain carries TRBV20-1 and TRBJ2-7, with TRBD1 matching over 11 bases. V was pared by 8 bases and J by 4 bases, with 7 bases of the junction left unmatched. The CDR3 loop spans 13 amino acids. Germline assignment: CDR1 DFQATT and CDR2 SNEGSKA (reference sequence). The CDR3 protein is CSTGRDRGYEQYF. The CDR3 region has the DNA TGCAGTACCGGCCGGGACAGGGGGTACGAGCAGTACTTC.

The chain carries TRBV5-1 and TRBJ2-5; D is perhaps TRBD2 (5 bases). Germline CDR1 SGHRS, CDR2 YFSETQ. CDR3 length equals 11 residues. The germline V and J ends were trimmed by 5 bases and 3 bases, with 5 bases remaining between them. CDR3 loop: CASRLEETQYF. CDR3 sequence (DNA): TGCGCCAGCAGACTAGAAGAGACCCAGTACTTC.

In this sample, this clonotype turned up a few times. V and J are TRBV20-1 and TRBJ2-5; 14 nucleotides align to TRBD2. This CDR3 is 14 amino acids long. Germline-derived CDR1 and CDR2 are DFQATT and SNEGSKA (reference sequence). V lost 3 bases to trimming and J lost 9 bases; unmatched junction nucleotides: 6. The CDR3 region has the DNA TGCAGTGCTAGGACGGGACTAGCGGGAGCGGCCCAGTACTTC. The encoded protein is CSARTGLAGAAQYF.

The V gene is TRBV9, the J gene TRBJ2-6; the D gene is possibly TRBD2 (5 bases). The germline V gene has CDR1 SGDLS and CDR2 YYNGEE. Deletions cut 0 bases from V and 2 bases from J, with 15 bases between. The CDR3 consists of 18 residues. Here the CDR3 reads CASSVGVGESPGANVLTF. As DNA, the CDR3 is TGTGCCAGCAGCGTAGGTGTCGGGGAGTCTCCTGGGGCCAACGTCCTGACTTTC.